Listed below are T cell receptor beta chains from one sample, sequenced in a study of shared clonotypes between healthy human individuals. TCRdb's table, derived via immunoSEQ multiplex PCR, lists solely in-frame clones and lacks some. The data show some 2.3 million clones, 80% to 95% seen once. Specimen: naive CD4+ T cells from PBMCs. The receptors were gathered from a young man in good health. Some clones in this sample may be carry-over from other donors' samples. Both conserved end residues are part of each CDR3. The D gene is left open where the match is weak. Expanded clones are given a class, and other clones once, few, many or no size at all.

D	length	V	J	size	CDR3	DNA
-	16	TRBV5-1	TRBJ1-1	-	CASSLVTQHLNTEAFF	TGCGCCAGCAGCTTGGTGACGCAACACCTGAACACTGAAGCTTTCTTT
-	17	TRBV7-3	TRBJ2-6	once	CASSPGRVFSGANVLTF	TGTGCCAGCAGCCCGGGGCGGGTCTTCTCTGGGGCCAACGTCCTGACTTTC
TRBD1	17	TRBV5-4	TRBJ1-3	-	CASSSDRARSSGNTIYF	TGTGCCAGCAGCTCGGACAGGGCAAGGTCCTCTGGAAACACCATATATTTT
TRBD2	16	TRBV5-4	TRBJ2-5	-	CASSGWTSGPQETQYF	TGTGCCAGCAGCGGGTGGACTAGCGGTCCACAAGAGACCCAGTACTTC
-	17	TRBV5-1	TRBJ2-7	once	CASSLGPGGATSYEQYF	TGCGCCAGCAGCCTCGGTCCTGGCGGAGCCACCTCCTACGAGCAGTACTTC
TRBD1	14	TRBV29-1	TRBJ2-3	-	CSVRQGVRTDTQYF	TGCAGCGTTAGACAGGGTGTTAGGACAGATACGCAGTATTTT
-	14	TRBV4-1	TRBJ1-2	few	CASSQDRGRGGYTF	TGCGCCAGCAGCCAAGATAGGGGCAGGGGAGGCTACACCTTC
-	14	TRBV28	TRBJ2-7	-	CASSSPGLLPEQYF	TGTGCCAGCAGTTCTCCGGGCCTTCTTCCCGAGCAGTACTTC
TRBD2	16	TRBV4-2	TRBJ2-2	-	CASSQIVAGETGELFF	TGTGCCAGCAGCCAGATAGTAGCGGGAGAAACCGGGGAGCTGTTTTTT
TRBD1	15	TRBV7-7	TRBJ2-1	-	CASSRRQGVGNEQFF	TGTGCCAGCAGCCGTAGACAGGGGGTTGGCAATGAGCAGTTCTTC
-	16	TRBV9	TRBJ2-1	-	CASSVGGTSSYNEQFF	TGTGCCAGCAGCGTAGGAGGCACCAGCTCCTACAATGAGCAGTTCTTC
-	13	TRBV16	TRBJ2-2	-	CASSRTGVGELFF	TGTGCCAGCAGCCGAACGGGGGTCGGGGAGCTGTTTTTT
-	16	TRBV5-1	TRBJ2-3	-	CASSRPGTSSTDTQYF	TGCGCCAGCAGCCGTCCAGGGACTTCTAGCACAGATACGCAGTATTTT
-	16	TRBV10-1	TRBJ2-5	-	CASSESAGLYQETQYF	TGCGCCAGCAGTGAGTCGGCAGGGCTGTACCAAGAGACCCAGTACTTC
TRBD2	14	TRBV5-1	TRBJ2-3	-	CATATSGGTDTQYF	TGCGCCACCGCGACTAGCGGAGGCACAGATACGCAGTATTTT
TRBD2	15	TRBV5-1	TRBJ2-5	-	CASSGGRARGETQYF	TGCGCCAGCAGCGGCGGGAGGGCCCGTGGAGAGACCCAGTACTTC
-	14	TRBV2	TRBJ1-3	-	CASSVWVSGNTIYF	TGTGCCAGCAGTGTTTGGGTGTCTGGAAACACCATATATTTT
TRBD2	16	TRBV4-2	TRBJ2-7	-	CASSPPGLAGVSEQYF	TGTGCCAGCAGCCCTCCGGGACTAGCGGGAGTATCCGAGCAGTACTTC
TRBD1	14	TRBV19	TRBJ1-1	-	CASSRDSADTEAFF	TGTGCCAGTAGCAGGGACAGTGCGGACACTGAAGCTTTCTTT
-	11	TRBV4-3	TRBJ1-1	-	CASSQGYEAFF	TGCGCCAGCAGCCAAGGATATGAAGCTTTCTTT
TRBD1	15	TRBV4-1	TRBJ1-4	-	CASSLPGGTGEKLFF	TGCGCCAGCAGCCTTCCAGGGGGGACGGGTGAAAAACTGTTTTTT
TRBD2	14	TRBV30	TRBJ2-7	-	CAWSVGGSSYEQYF	TGTGCCTGGAGTGTGGGCGGGAGCTCCTACGAGCAGTACTTC
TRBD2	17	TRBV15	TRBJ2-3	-	CATSRDWPGGTTDTQYF	TGTGCCACCAGCAGAGATTGGCCGGGGGGTACAACAGATACGCAGTATTTT